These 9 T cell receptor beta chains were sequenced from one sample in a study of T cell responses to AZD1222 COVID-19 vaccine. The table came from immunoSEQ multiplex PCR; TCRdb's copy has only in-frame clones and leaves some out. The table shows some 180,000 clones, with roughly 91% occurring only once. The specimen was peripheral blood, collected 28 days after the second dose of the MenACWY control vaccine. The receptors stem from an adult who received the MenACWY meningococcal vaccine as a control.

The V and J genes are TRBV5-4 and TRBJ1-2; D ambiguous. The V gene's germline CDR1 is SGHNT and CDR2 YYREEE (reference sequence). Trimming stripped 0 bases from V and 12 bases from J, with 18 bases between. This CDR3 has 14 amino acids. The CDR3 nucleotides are TGTGCCAGCAGCTTGGCAGGAACGGGAGGACGCGACACCTTC. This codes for CASSLAGTGGRDTF.

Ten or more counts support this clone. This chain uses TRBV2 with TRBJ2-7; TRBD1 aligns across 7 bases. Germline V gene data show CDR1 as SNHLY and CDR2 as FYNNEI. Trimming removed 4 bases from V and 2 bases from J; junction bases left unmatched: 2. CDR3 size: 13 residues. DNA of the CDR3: TGTGCCAGCAGTGCTGGACAGGCCTACGAGCAGTACTTC. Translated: CASSAGQAYEQYF.

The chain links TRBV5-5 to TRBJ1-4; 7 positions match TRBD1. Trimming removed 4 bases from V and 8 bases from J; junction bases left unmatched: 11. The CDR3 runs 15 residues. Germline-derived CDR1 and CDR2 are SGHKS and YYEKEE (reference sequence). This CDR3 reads CASSTGTAVMEKLFF. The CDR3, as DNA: TGTGCCAGCAGCACCGGGACAGCCGTCATGGAAAAACTGTTTTTT.

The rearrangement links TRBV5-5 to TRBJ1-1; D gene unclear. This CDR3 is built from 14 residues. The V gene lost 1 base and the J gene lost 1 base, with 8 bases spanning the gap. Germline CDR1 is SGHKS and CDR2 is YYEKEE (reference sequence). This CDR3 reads CASSLRNKNTEAFF. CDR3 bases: TGTGCCAGCAGCTTGCGTAACAAGAACACTGAAGCTTTCTTT. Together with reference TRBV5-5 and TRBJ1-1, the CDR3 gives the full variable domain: DAGVTQSPTHLIKTRGQQVTLRCSPISGHKSVSWYQQVLGQGPQFIFQYYEKEERGRGNFPDRFSARQFPNYSSELNVNALLLGDSALYLCASSLRNKNTEAFFGQGTRLTVV.

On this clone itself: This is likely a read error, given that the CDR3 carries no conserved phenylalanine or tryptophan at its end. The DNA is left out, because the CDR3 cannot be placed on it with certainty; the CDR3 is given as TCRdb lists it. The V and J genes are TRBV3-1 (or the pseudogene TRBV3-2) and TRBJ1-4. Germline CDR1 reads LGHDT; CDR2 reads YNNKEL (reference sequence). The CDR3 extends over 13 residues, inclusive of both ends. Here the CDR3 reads CASSQETPPRVLS.

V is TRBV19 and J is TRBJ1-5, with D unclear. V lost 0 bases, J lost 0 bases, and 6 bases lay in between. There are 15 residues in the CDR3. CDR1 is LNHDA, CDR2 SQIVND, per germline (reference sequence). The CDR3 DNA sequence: TGTGCCAGTAGTATAGATAACAGTAGCAATCAGCCCCAGCATTTT. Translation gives CASSIDNSSNQPQHF. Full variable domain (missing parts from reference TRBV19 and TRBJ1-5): DGGITQSPKYLFRKEGQNVTLSCEQNLNHDAMYWYRQDPGQGLRLIYYSQIVNDFQKGDIAEGYSVSREKKESFPLTVTSAQKNPTAFYLCASSIDNSSNQPQHFGDGTRLSIL.

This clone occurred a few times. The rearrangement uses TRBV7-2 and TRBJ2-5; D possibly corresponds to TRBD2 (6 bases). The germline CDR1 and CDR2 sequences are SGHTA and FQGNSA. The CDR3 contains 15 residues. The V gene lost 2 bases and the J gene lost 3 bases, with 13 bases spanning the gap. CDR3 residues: CASSLYVAGKETQYF. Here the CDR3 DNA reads TGTGCCAGCAGCTTATATGTGGCGGGGAAAGAGACCCAGTACTTC.

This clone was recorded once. The CDR3 region has the DNA TGTGCCAGCAGTGCGTACTACGGGACAGCGGATAGCTCCTATAATTCACCCCTCCACTTT. Translated, it gives CASSAYYGTADSSYNSPLHF. The chain is built from TRBV2 and TRBJ1-6; 7 nucleotides align to TRBD1. The length of the CDR3 is 20 residues. Germline assignment: CDR1 SNHLY and CDR2 FYNNEI. The V and J ends lost 4 bases and 0 bases, in that order; junction bases with no gene match: 15.

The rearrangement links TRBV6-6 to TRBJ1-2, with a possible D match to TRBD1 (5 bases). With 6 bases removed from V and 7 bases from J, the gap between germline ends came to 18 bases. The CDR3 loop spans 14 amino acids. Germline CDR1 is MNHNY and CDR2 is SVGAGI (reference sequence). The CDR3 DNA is TGTGCCAGCAGCTTCGAGGGACCGGCTCGTGGCTACACCTTC. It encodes CASSFEGPARGYTF.